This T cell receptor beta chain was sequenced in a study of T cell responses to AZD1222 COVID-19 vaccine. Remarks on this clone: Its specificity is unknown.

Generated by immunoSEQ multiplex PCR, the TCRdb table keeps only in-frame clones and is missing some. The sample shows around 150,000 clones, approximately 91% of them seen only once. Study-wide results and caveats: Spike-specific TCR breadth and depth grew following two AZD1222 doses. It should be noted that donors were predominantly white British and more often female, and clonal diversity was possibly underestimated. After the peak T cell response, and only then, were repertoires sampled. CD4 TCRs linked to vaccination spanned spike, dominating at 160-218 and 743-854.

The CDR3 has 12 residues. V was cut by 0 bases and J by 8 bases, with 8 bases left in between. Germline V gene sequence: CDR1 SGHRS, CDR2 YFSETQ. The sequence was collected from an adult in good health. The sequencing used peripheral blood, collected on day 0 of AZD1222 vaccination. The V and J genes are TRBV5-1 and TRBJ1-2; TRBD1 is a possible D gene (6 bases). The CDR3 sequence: CASSLARGGYTF. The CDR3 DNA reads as TGCGCCAGCAGCTTGGCCAGGGGCGGCTACACCTTC.